The 3 T cell receptor beta chains reported below all come from one sample, sequenced in a study of CD8 T cells in Susac syndrome. Random hexamers were used to reverse transcribe an amount of about 0.5 to 1 ug RNA. TCRdb processed the immunoSEQ multiplex PCR reads anew with MiXCR; each CDR3 protein has one entry. The table records about 52,000 distinct CDR3 sequences, about 92% of them present only once. The sample was CD8+ T cells from PBMCs. The receptors here all came from a human donor with multiple sclerosis.

V and J are TRBV29-1 and TRBJ1-2, with D perhaps TRBD1 (6 bases). Germline CDR1 is SQVTM and CDR2 is ANQGSEA. This CDR3 has 11 residues. The V end lost 7 bases, the J end lost 8 bases, and 14 bases lay between the germline ends. DNA of the CDR3: TGCAGCGCAAGGGACATAGGAGGCTACACCTTC. It specifies CSARDIGGYTF.

In the case of this clonotype: Relative to the germline gene, one junction end is altered; a read error may explain this. V gene TRBV29-1 combines with J gene TRBJ1-3; weak D call: TRBD1 (6 bases). The CDR3 runs 13 residues. Germline CDR1 SQVTM, CDR2 ANQGSEA. In DNA form, the CDR3 reads TGCAGCGTTGAAGAGGGGGCTGGGAACACCATATATTTT. This translates into CSVEEGAGNTIYF.

This sequence joins TRBV10-2 and TRBJ1-4; possible D gene TRBD1, 5 bases. V was trimmed by 1 base and J by 9 bases, leaving 12 bases between them. The germline CDR1 and CDR2 sequences are WSHSY and SAAADI. The CDR3 has 14 residues. The DNA for the CDR3 is TGCGCCAGCAGTGAGTTTAGGGGAGGGAAAAAACTGTTTTTT. It encodes CASSEFRGGKKLFF.